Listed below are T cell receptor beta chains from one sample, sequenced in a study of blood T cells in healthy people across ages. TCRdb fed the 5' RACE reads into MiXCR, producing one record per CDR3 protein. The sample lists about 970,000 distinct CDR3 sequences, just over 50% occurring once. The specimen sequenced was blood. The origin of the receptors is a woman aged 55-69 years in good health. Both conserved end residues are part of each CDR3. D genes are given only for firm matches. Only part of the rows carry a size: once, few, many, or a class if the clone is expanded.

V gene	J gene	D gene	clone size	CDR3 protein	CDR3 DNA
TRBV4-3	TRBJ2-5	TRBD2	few	CASSQSGTSGMETQYF	TGCGCCAGCAGCCAATCCGGGACTAGCGGGATGGAGACCCAGTACTTC
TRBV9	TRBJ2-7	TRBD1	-	CASSLRDRGWEQYF	TGTGCCAGCAGCCTGCGGGACAGGGGTTGGGAGCAGTACTTC
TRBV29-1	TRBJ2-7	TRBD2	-	CSVEGAGGREVYNEQYF	TGCAGCGTTGAGGGAGCGGGAGGACGGGAGGTCTACAATGAGCAGTACTTC
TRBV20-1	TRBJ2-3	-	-	CSARDRRASPRGDTQYF	TGCAGTGCTAGAGATAGGAGGGCCTCCCCCCGGGGAGATACGCAGTATTTT
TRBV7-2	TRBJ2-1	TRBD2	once	CASSPQAGAPGTEQFF	TGTGCCAGCTCCCCTCAAGCGGGAGCCCCGGGGACTGAGCAGTTCTTC
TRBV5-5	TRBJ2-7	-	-	CASSFWFGIYEQYF	TGTGCCAGCAGCTTCTGGTTCGGTATCTACGAGCAGTACTTC
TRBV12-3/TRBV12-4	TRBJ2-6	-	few	CASISGSGANVLTF	TGTGCCAGCATTTCTGGCTCTGGGGCCAACGTCCTGACTTTC
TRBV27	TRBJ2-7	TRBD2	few	CASSPSSGAKTYEQYF	TGTGCCAGCAGTCCGTCCAGCGGGGCAAAAACCTACGAGCAGTACTTC
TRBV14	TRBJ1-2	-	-	CASSRPSTNGYTF	TGTGCCAGCAGCCGACCATCCACGAATGGCTACACCTTC
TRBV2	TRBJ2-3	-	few	CASSEWRTDTQYF	TGTGCCAGCAGTGAATGGAGGACAGATACGCAGTATTTT
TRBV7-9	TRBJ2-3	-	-	CASSLQLHTGTQYF	TGTGCCAGCAGCTTACAGTTGCACACAGGTACGCAGTATTTT
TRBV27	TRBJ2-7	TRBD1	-	CASSYAGTGTHEQYF	TGTGCCAGCAGTTACGCCGGGACAGGGACCCACGAGCAGTACTTC
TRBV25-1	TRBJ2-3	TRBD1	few	CASRGTVSTDTQYF	TGTGCCAGTAGAGGGACAGTAAGCACAGATACGCAGTATTTT
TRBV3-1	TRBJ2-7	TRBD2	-	CASSQLKREGSYEQYF	TGTGCCAGCAGCCAATTGAAGCGGGAGGGCTCCTACGAGCAGTACTTC
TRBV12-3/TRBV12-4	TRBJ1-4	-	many	CASSFQLNEKLFF	TGTGCCAGCAGTTTCCAGCTAAATGAAAAACTGTTTTTT
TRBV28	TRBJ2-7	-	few	CASSPYEGYEQYF	TGTGCCAGCAGTCCTTACGAAGGCTACGAGCAGTACTTC
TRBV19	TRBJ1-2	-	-	CASKRGGQRGANYGYTF	TGTGCCAGCAAACGAGGGGGACAACGAGGGGCTAACTATGGCTACACCTTC
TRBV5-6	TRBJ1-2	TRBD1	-	CASSRFLQRRTGIYGYTF	TGTGCCAGCAGCCGTTTCCTCCAACGGCGGACAGGCATCTATGGCTACACCTTC
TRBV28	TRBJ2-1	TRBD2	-	CASGGGSGRRNEQFF	TGTGCCAGCGGAGGGGGGAGCGGGAGAAGGAATGAGCAGTTCTTC
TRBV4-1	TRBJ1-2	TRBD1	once	CASSQVQGAGYGYTF	TGCGCCAGCAGCCAAGTGCAGGGGGCTGGCTATGGCTACACCTTC
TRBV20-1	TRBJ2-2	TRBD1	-	CSARTPQGAGELFF	TGCAGTGCTAGAACCCCACAGGGGGCCGGGGAGCTGTTTTTT
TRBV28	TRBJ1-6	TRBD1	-	CASSSTGQVSPLHF	TGTGCCAGCAGTTCGACGGGACAGGTCTCACCCCTCCACTTT
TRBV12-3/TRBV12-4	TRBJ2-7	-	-	CASSLTQGLKRYEQYF	TGTGCCAGCAGTTTAACCCAGGGGCTGAAAAGGTACGAGCAGTACTTC
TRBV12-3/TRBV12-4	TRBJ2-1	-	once	CASKSIYSEQFF	TGTGCCAGCAAAAGCATCTACAGTGAGCAGTTCTTC
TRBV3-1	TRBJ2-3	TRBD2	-	CASSQWRGKTDTQYF	TGTGCCAGCAGCCAATGGCGGGGGAAAACAGATACGCAGTATTTT
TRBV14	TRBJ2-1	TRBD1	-	CASSQGMGTGVYNEQFF	TGTGCCAGCAGCCAAGGAATGGGGACAGGGGTTTACAATGAGCAGTTCTTC
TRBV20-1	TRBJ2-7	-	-	CSALVAGAARAYEQYF	TGCAGTGCTTTGGTCGCAGGGGCCGCTCGTGCCTACGAGCAGTACTTC
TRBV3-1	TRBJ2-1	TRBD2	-	CASSDQKAGGNEQFF	TGTGCCAGCAGCGACCAGAAAGCGGGAGGCAATGAGCAGTTCTTC
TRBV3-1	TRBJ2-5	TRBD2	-	CASSQGGAGGETQYF	TGTGCCAGCAGCCAAGGCGGAGCGGGAGGGGAGACCCAGTACTTC
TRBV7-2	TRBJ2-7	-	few	CASRTGIRDQYF	TGTGCCAGCAGGACAGGAATCCGGGACCAGTACTTC
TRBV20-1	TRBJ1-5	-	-	CSATSGRDQPQHF	TGCAGTGCTACGAGCGGGAGAGATCAGCCCCAGCATTTT
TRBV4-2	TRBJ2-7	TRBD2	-	CASSQSLAGATYEQYF	TGTGCCAGCAGCCAATCTCTAGCGGGTGCCACCTACGAGCAGTACTTC
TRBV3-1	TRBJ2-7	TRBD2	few	CASSSMTSGDQVEQYF	TGTGCCAGCAGCTCCATGACTAGCGGAGACCAAGTCGAGCAGTACTTC
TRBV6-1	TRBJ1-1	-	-	CASSELGGTEAFF	TGTGCCAGCAGTGAATTAGGGGGCACTGAAGCTTTCTTT
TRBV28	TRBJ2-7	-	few	CASSSPQSGAYEQYF	TGTGCCAGCAGTTCCCCACAATCGGGGGCCTACGAGCAGTACTTC
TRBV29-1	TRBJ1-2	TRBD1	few	CSVRTGGFYGYTF	TGCAGCGTTCGTACAGGGGGCTTCTATGGCTACACCTTC
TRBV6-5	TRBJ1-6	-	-	CASSYSGLASAGRNSPLHF	TGTGCCAGCAGTTACTCGGGGTTAGCCTCAGCCGGACGGAATTCACCCCTCCACTTT
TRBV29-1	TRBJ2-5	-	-	CSFDLSRETQYF	TGCAGCTTTGACTTAAGTCGGGAGACCCAGTACTTC
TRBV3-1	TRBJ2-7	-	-	CASSDVGAEQYF	TGTGCCAGCAGTGACGTCGGCGCCGAGCAGTACTTC
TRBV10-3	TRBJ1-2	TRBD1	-	CAIRRGTGDGYTF	TGTGCCATCAGGAGGGGGACAGGGGATGGCTACACCTTC
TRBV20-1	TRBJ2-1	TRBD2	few	CSARTSELEQFF	TGCAGTGCTCGGACTAGCGAATTAGAGCAGTTCTTC